One sample yielded the 24 T cell receptor beta chains listed below, sequenced in a study of blood T cell repertoires in COVID-19. Measured with immunoSEQ multiplex PCR; TCRdb has only the in-frame clones, and not every one. The top ten hold 1% of the sample, which has 350,000 or so clones, about nine tenths seen once. The sample taken for sequencing was PBMCs or T cells enriched from blood (not recorded which). The receptors shown here come from a woman between 25 and 40 years old who had been exposed to COVID-19.

In this sample, this clone turned up a few times. This sequence joins TRBV18 and TRBJ1-4, with no clear D. Germline lookup yields CDR1 KGHSH and CDR2 LQKENI. The CDR3 spans 14 residues. Trimming left V 2 bases short and J 8 bases short, with 12 bases between. The CDR3, as DNA: TGTGCCAGCTCACCATTCGGAACCGGGGAAAAACTGTTTTTT. Amino acids: CASSPFGTGEKLFF.

This chain links TRBV20-1 with TRBJ2-1, with a weak D call TRBD2 (6 bases). The CDR3 is 15 residues long. The germline V gene has CDR1 DFQATT and CDR2 SNEGSKA (reference sequence). V was pared by 3 bases and J by 9 bases, with 21 bases between. In nucleotides, the CDR3 is TGCAGTGCTAGTAGCTCCGGCGGGAAAGGAAGTGAGCAGTTCTTC. This sequence encodes CSASSSGGKGSEQFF.

This sequence joins TRBV7-9 and TRBJ2-7, with 10 positions matching TRBD1. CDR1 SEHNR and CDR2 FQNEAQ come from the germline V gene (reference sequence). The CDR3 length is 15 residues. The ends lost 5 bases at V and 4 bases at J; junction bases unmatched: 8. Here the CDR3 reads CASSPSRTGGYEQYF. CDR3 DNA: TGTGCCAGCAGCCCCTCCCGGACAGGGGGGTACGAGCAGTACTTC.

This clone appeared once. The chain carries TRBV27 and TRBJ1-5; D might be TRBD1 (6 bases). CDR3 length: 16 residues. Per the germline V gene, CDR1 is MNHEY and CDR2 is SMNVEV (reference sequence). Trimming removed 6 bases from V and 2 bases from J, with 17 bases in between. DNA for the CDR3: TGTGCCAGCAGCCTCCTAGGGGGGAGGGGCAATCAGCCCCAGCATTTT. It translates to CASSLLGGRGNQPQHF.

The gene calls are TRBV6-4 and TRBJ2-4; 7 positions match TRBD2. With 8 bases clipped from V and 8 bases from J, the junction kept 9 bases outside the gene matches. This CDR3 has 13 residues. Germline CDR1 MRHNA, CDR2 SNTAGT. The CDR3 nucleotides read TGTGCCAGCTCCTTAGGGGAGGGATACATTCAGTACTTC. Protein product: CASSLGEGYIQYF.

The V call is TRBV30, the J call TRBJ2-5, with TRBD2 matching over 8 bases. V was pared by 4 bases and J by 1 base, with 5 bases of the junction left unmatched. This CDR3 is built from 14 residues. Germline V gene sequence: CDR1 GTSNPN, CDR2 SVGIG (reference sequence). In nucleotides, the CDR3 is TGTGCCTGGACCTTTGGACTAGCCCAAGAGACCCAGTACTTC. It codes for CAWTFGLAQETQYF.

The CDR3 loop is CASSGGGRTGEGYEQYF. The CDR3 DNA follows: TGTGCCAGCAGTGGGGGTGGTAGGACAGGGGAGGGGTACGAGCAGTACTTC. The rearrangement joins TRBV6-4 to TRBJ2-7, with 9 bases lining up with TRBD1. Germline lookup yields CDR1 MRHNA and CDR2 SNTAGT. The CDR3 extends over 17 amino acids. Unmatched junction bases numbered 14, after V lost 4 bases and J lost 4 bases.

The chain has TRBV4-1 and TRBJ2-7, with 8 bases matching TRBD1. This CDR3 has 16 amino acids. J lost 2 bases, V lost 0 bases, and 6 bases had no gene match. Germline loops: CDR1 MGHRA, CDR2 YSYEKL. The chain's CDR3 is CASSQEGRTGPYEQYF. The DNA for the CDR3 is TGCGCCAGCAGCCAAGAAGGAAGGACAGGGCCCTACGAGCAGTACTTC.

This clone was found once. This chain uses TRBV20-1 with TRBJ1-1; D call uncertain. This CDR3 has 12 amino acids. V lost 3 bases and J lost 10, with 15 bases in between. Germline assignment: CDR1 DFQATT and CDR2 SNEGSKA (reference sequence). In nucleotides, the CDR3 is TGCAGTGCTAGTCGGGATTTTCAGCCAGCTTTCTTT. It encodes CSASRDFQPAFF.

The chain carries TRBV6-2 or TRBV6-3 and TRBJ1-5; D is ambiguous. This CDR3 contains 14 residues. The V gene lost 2 bases and the J gene lost 4 bases, with 9 bases spanning the gap. CDR1 MNHEY and CDR2 SVGEGT come from the germline V gene. CDR3 protein: CASSYGGENQPQHF. CDR3 in DNA: TGTGCCAGCAGTTACGGAGGAGAGAATCAGCCCCAGCATTTT.

Only a few counts were recorded for this clone. This chain joins TRBV30 and TRBJ1-6, with no clear D. CDR1 GTSNPN and CDR2 SVGIG come from the germline V gene (reference sequence). V was cut by 4 bases and J by 4 bases, with 11 bases left in between. This CDR3 spans 14 amino acids. In DNA, the CDR3 is TGTGCCTGGAATGGAGACCGTTATAATTCACCCCTCCACTTT. Translating gives CAWNGDRYNSPLHF.

The chain uses TRBV28 and TRBJ2-1; TRBD2 aligns across 7 bases. The V and J ends lost 6 bases and 1 base, in that order; junction bases with no gene match: 12. The CDR3 loop spans 17 amino acids. Germline V gene data show CDR1 as MDHEN and CDR2 as SYDVKM. As DNA, the CDR3 is TGTGCCAGCAGCCCTGAACCTGGGGGGGGGTCCTACAATGAGCAGTTCTTC. This translates into CASSPEPGGGSYNEQFF.

The chain uses TRBV7-3 and TRBJ2-1, with a possible D match to TRBD2 (5 bases). The V gene's germline CDR1 is SGHTA and CDR2 FQGTGA. Trimming took off 3 bases at V and 6 bases at J, with 15 bases between the two ends. The CDR3 consists of 15 residues. The CDR3 loop reads CASSLSLLGGNEQFF. CDR3 DNA: TGTGCCAGCAGCTTGTCCCTACTAGGCGGCAATGAGCAGTTCTTC.

V usage is TRBV27 and J usage is TRBJ1-6; TRBD1 matches at 8 bases. The CDR3 is made up of 16 amino acids. CDR1 and CDR2 (germline): MNHEY, SMNVEV (reference sequence). V shed 8 bases, J shed 4 bases, and the junction held 10 bases outside the gene matches. The CDR3 region is CASATRRTGYNSPLHF. CDR3 sequence (DNA): TGTGCCAGCGCGACCCGACGGACAGGGTATAATTCACCCCTCCACTTT.

CDR3 in DNA: TGTGCCAGCTCACCAGAGGTAGCGGGGAACACAGATACGCAGTATTTT. Amino acid sequence: CASSPEVAGNTDTQYF. This chain connects TRBV18 to TRBJ2-3, with 8 positions matching TRBD2. J lost 2 bases, V lost 2 bases, and 6 bases had no gene match. This CDR3 spans 16 amino acids. From germline, CDR1 is KGHSH and CDR2 LQKENI.

J is TRBJ1-5 and V is TRBV10-2, with 7 bases matching TRBD1. Looked up from germline, CDR1 is WSHSY and CDR2 is SAAADI. The CDR3 spans 13 residues. Unmatched junction bases numbered 2, after V lost 6 bases and J lost 3 bases. The CDR3 nucleotides are TGCGCCAGCAGAGGACAGGCCAATCAGCCCCAGCATTTT. Protein product: CASRGQANQPQHF.

The chain links TRBV2 to TRBJ2-1; D is perhaps TRBD2 (7 bases). Germline CDR1 is SNHLY and CDR2 is FYNNEI. The CDR3 has 14 residues. Trimming left V 7 bases short and J 9 bases short, with 19 bases between. CDR3 bases: TGTGCCAGCATCTTCGGGGGGCCTGGGGGTGAGCAGTTCTTC. This gives the protein CASIFGGPGGEQFF.

This rearrangement joins TRBV5-4 to TRBJ2-1, with 8 bases aligning to TRBD1. V shed 4 bases and J 4 bases; nucleotides not matched to a gene: 7. The CDR3 runs 15 residues. Germline V gene data show CDR1 as SGHNT and CDR2 as YYREEE (reference sequence). In DNA form, the CDR3 reads TGTGCCAGCAGCCTACGGGACAGGATTTACAATGAGCAGTTCTTC. Its protein product is CASSLRDRIYNEQFF. Full variable domain (outside the CDR3, taken from reference TRBV5-4 and TRBJ2-1): ETGVTQSPTHLIKTRGQQVTLRCSSQSGHNTVSWYQQALGQGPQFIFQYYREEENGRGNFPPRFSGLQFPNYSSELNVNALELDDSALYLCASSLRDRIYNEQFFGPGTRLTVL.

This rearrangement joins TRBV5-1 to TRBJ2-2; 10 nucleotides align to TRBD2. V lost 0 bases, J lost 4 bases, and 9 bases stayed unmatched. CDR1 SGHRS and CDR2 YFSETQ come from the germline V gene. The CDR3 contains 18 residues. CDR3 sequence reads: CASSLANFRTSGTGELFF. In nucleotides, the CDR3 is TGCGCCAGCAGCTTGGCCAATTTCCGGACTAGCGGCACCGGGGAGCTGTTTTTT.

This clone was picked up one time. The J gene is TRBJ1-3, the V gene TRBV27, with TRBD1 identical over 8 bases. J gave up 0 bases and V 6 bases, and 4 bases lay outside the gene matches. CDR3 size: 15 residues. Germline values: CDR1 MNHEY, CDR2 SMNVEV (reference sequence). The CDR3 protein is CASRLGTGSGNTIYF. CDR3 DNA: TGTGCCAGCAGACTAGGGACAGGCTCTGGAAACACCATATATTTT.

The V and J genes are TRBV30 and TRBJ1-3; D gene unclear. This CDR3 comprises 12 residues. V shed 6 bases and J shed 4 bases, with 10 bases lying between them. Germline V gives CDR1 GTSNPN, CDR2 SVGIG (reference sequence). CDR3 loop: CACNLGGNTIYF. In DNA form, the CDR3 reads TGTGCCTGCAACCTTGGCGGAAACACCATATATTTT.

CDR3 sequence reads: CASSAGTAYEQYF. CDR3 nucleotides: TGTGCCAGCAGCGCCGGGACAGCCTACGAGCAGTACTTC. This sequence joins TRBV9 and TRBJ2-7; 7 nucleotides align to TRBD1. CDR3 length equals 13 residues. Trimming took 3 bases from V and 2 from J; bases not matched to a gene: 2. Germline V gives CDR1 SGDLS, CDR2 YYNGEE.

This chain joins TRBV27 and TRBJ2-1, with 10 bases fitting TRBD2. The germline V gene encodes CDR1 MNHEY and CDR2 SMNVEV (reference sequence). This CDR3 spans 16 amino acids. V was clipped by 5 bases and J by 3 bases; unmatched bases: 7. CDR3 coding DNA: TGTGCCAGCAGTCCACCTAGCGGGAGATTCTACAATGAGCAGTTCTTC. It specifies CASSPPSGRFYNEQFF.

This chain's CDR3 is CASSSLGGGYNEQFF. For the CDR3, the DNA is TGTGCCAGCAGCTCTCTGGGCGGGGGATACAATGAGCAGTTCTTC. The chain recombines TRBV9 with TRBJ2-1, with 7 bases that match TRBD2. From germline, CDR1 is SGDLS and CDR2 YYNGEE. J was trimmed by 4 bases and V by 4 bases; bases with no gene match: 8. The CDR3 runs to 15 residues.